What follows are 23 T cell receptor beta chains derived from one specimen sequenced in a study of blood T cell repertoires in COVID-19. Generated by immunoSEQ multiplex PCR, the TCRdb table keeps only in-frame clones and is missing some. Of over 50,000 clones in the sample, roughly nine tenths were seen once. The sequenced sample was peripheral blood. The receptors stem from a woman aged 55-70 years with active or convalescent COVID-19.

The chain links TRBV3-1 (or the pseudogene TRBV3-2) to TRBJ1-2; 7 bases line up with TRBD1. Trimming took 6 bases from V and 4 from J; bases not matched to a gene: 5. Germline CDR1 reads LGHDT; CDR2 reads YNNKEL (reference sequence). The CDR3 consists of 13 residues. The CDR3 DNA sequence: TGTGCCAGCAGTCGTAAGGGGGCCTATGGCTACACCTTC. Translating it yields CASSRKGAYGYTF.

The rearrangement links TRBV5-1 to TRBJ1-5; D is ambiguous. V was cut by 0 bases and J by 2 bases, with 6 bases left in between. Germline V gene sequence: CDR1 SGHRS, CDR2 YFSETQ. The CDR3 has 14 amino acids. CDR3 nucleotides: TGCGCCAGCAGCTTGGAGTCAGGCAATCAGCCCCAGCATTTT. Encoded protein: CASSLESGNQPQHF.

The chain joins TRBV30 to TRBJ2-3; 9 nucleotides agree with TRBD1. Germline-derived CDR1 and CDR2 are GTSNPN and SVGIG (reference sequence). J gave up 2 bases and V 0 bases, and 6 bases lay outside the gene matches. This CDR3 is 16 amino acids long. The CDR3 nucleotides read TGTGCCTGGAGTGTACAAGGGACAGGGACCACAGATACGCAGTATTTT. It translates to CAWSVQGTGTTDTQYF.

J is TRBJ2-5 and V is TRBV6-2 or TRBV6-3; TRBD2 matches at 13 bases. This CDR3 is 16 amino acids long. Germline lookup yields CDR1 MNHEY and CDR2 SVGEGT. J lost 5 bases, V lost 5 bases, and 8 bases had no gene match. The CDR3 DNA follows: TGTGCCAGCAGTCCCCCGACTAGCGGGGGGCGGGAGACCCAGTACTTC. Translating gives CASSPPTSGGRETQYF.

The gene calls are TRBV30 and TRBJ1-1, with 8 bases aligning to TRBD1. Germline assignment: CDR1 GTSNPN and CDR2 SVGIG (reference sequence). Germline trimming cut 4 bases from V and 1 base from J; bases unmatched to any gene: 8. The CDR3 extends over 15 amino acids. The CDR3 reads CAWTTTGARNTEAFF. The CDR3 DNA sequence: TGTGCCTGGACCACGACAGGGGCCCGGAACACTGAAGCTTTCTTT.

The CDR3 nucleotides read TGCGCCAGCAGCCAAGGTTGGGGGGTGAGCTCCTACGAGCAGTACTTC. Its translation is CASSQGWGVSSYEQYF. This chain uses TRBV4-1 with TRBJ2-7; D may be TRBD2 (6 bases). Germline V CDR1 and CDR2: MGHRA, YSYEKL. The CDR3 runs 16 residues. V gave up 1 base and J gave up 0 bases, with 13 bases separating them.

The rearrangement links TRBV6-5 to TRBJ1-3; 7 bases match TRBD1. The V gene's germline CDR1 is MNHEY and CDR2 SVGAGI. The CDR3 extends over 16 amino acids. V was pared by 4 bases and J by 0 bases, with 6 bases of the junction left unmatched. CDR3 loop: CASSFTRDSSGNTIYF. The CDR3 DNA is TGTGCCAGCAGTTTTACCCGGGACAGCTCTGGAAACACCATATATTTT.

The chain links TRBV19 to TRBJ2-1, with TRBD2 matching over 12 bases. CDR1 is LNHDA, CDR2 SQIVND, per germline (reference sequence). Unmatched junction bases numbered 10, after V lost 5 bases and J lost 5 bases. This CDR3 spans 17 amino acids. As DNA, the CDR3 is TGTGCCAGTAGTCCCGGTTGGGGACTAGCGGGCCACAATGAGCAGTTCTTC. This encodes CASSPGWGLAGHNEQFF.

This clone showed up just once. The rearrangement links TRBV5-1 to TRBJ2-1; 8 bases line up with TRBD1. V lost 3 bases, J lost 8 bases, and 10 bases stayed unmatched. Germline CDR1 and CDR2: SGHRS and YFSETQ. There are 15 residues in the CDR3. The DNA for the CDR3 is TGCGCCAGCAGCTCCGAGACAGGGGAGTACGATGAGCAGTTCTTC. Encoded protein: CASSSETGEYDEQFF.

V gene TRBV10-2 combines with J gene TRBJ2-2; TRBD2 matches 13 bases. Germline trimming cut 1 base from V and 4 bases from J; bases unmatched to any gene: 3. Per germline, CDR1 WSHSY and CDR2 SAAADI. CDR3 length: 17 amino acids. Here the CDR3 DNA reads TGCGCCAGCAGTGAGTATGGACTAGCGGGGGTCACCGGGGAGCTGTTTTTT. Translation gives CASSEYGLAGVTGELFF.

The rearrangement uses TRBV7-9 and TRBJ2-1; TRBD1 matches at 9 bases. The CDR3 length is 16 residues. V was clipped by 5 bases and J by 7 bases; unmatched bases: 12. Germline CDR1 and CDR2: SEHNR and FQNEAQ (reference sequence). Written as DNA, the CDR3 is TGTGCCAGCAGCCCCGGGCCCGGGACAGGGAGGAATGAGCAGTTCTTC. It codes for CASSPGPGTGRNEQFF.

This clone has just one count. The chain has TRBV3-1 (or the pseudogene TRBV3-2) and TRBJ1-1; TRBD1 matches at 10 bases. CDR1 and CDR2 (germline): LGHDT, YNNKEL (reference sequence). This CDR3 contains 15 residues. V dropped 3 bases and J dropped 2; count of bases not matched to a gene: 3. The CDR3 here is CASSHRTGGNTEAFF. Written as DNA, the CDR3 is TGTGCCAGCAGCCACAGGACAGGGGGAAACACTGAAGCTTTCTTT.

The chain employs TRBV10-3 and TRBJ1-5; no firm D call. The CDR3 sequence is 14 residues long. V was pared by 0 bases and J by 4 bases, with 7 bases between. Germline assignment: CDR1 ENHRY and CDR2 SYGVKD. The CDR3, as DNA: TGTGCCATCAGTGAGTCCGGAGGGAATCAGCCCCAGCATTTT. It translates to CAISESGGNQPQHF.

The genes are TRBV2 and TRBJ1-1; 7 bases map to TRBD1. Germline lookup yields CDR1 SNHLY and CDR2 FYNNEI. Trimming removed 3 bases from V and 4 bases from J; junction bases left unmatched: 8. There are 15 residues in the CDR3. The CDR3 is CASSDGARGITEAFF. The DNA for the CDR3 is TGTGCCAGCAGTGATGGGGCCAGGGGGATCACTGAAGCTTTCTTT.

The chain uses TRBV7-2 and TRBJ2-7; 9 nucleotides line up with TRBD1. Germline CDR1 SGHTA, CDR2 FQGNSA. Germline trimming cut 5 bases from V and 6 bases from J; bases unmatched to any gene: 11. This CDR3 has 15 residues. The CDR3 region has the DNA TGTGCCAGCAGCCTTCAAACGGGACAGGGCGCCGAGCAGTACTTC. Its protein product is CASSLQTGQGAEQYF.

This clone was seen a handful of times. The rearrangement joins TRBV7-9 to TRBJ1-6, with D unresolved. There are 15 residues in the CDR3. The V and J ends lost 3 bases and 3 bases respectively, with 9 bases between them. The germline V gene has CDR1 SEHNR and CDR2 FQNEAQ (reference sequence). Here the CDR3 DNA reads TGTGCCAGCAGCTTCTCACAGAACTATAATTCACCCCTCCACTTT. Its protein is CASSFSQNYNSPLHF.

This clone has more than one count but fewer than ten. This chain connects TRBV6-5 to TRBJ1-4; TRBD1 matches 8 bases. Germline CDR1 reads MNHEY; CDR2 reads SVGAGI. V was clipped by 1 base and J by 7 bases; unmatched bases: 8. This CDR3 has 16 residues. CDR3 in amino acids: CASSYYRQGTGEKLFF. The CDR3 DNA reads TGTGCCAGCAGTTACTACAGACAGGGGACGGGTGAAAAACTGTTTTTT.

This clone has just one count. V is TRBV28 and J is TRBJ2-3, with 7 bases matching TRBD2. The CDR3 length is 14 residues. Trimming at V came to 7 bases and at J to 2 bases, leaving 6 bases not matched to a gene. CDR1 and CDR2 (germline): MDHEN, SYDVKM. CDR3 DNA: TGTGCCAGCAAAGTGGGGGGGGACACAGATACGCAGTATTTT. Encoded protein: CASKVGGDTDTQYF.

The chain combines TRBV12-3 or TRBV12-4 with TRBJ2-1, with a tentative D call TRBD2 (5 bases). V lost 11 bases, J lost 5 bases, and 16 bases lay in between. The CDR3 length is 13 residues. The CDR3 bases are TGTGCCGCCGGCGGCTCAGCGGACAATGAGCAGTTCTTC. Translation gives CAAGGSADNEQFF.

This chain connects TRBV9 to TRBJ2-1, with 11 bases aligning to TRBD2. After removal of 0 bases from V and 9 bases from J, the junction contained 8 bases not matched to a gene. The CDR3 runs to 16 residues. Germline V gene lookup returns CDR1 SGDLS and CDR2 YYNGEE. The CDR3 here is CASSVGLAGSKSEQFF. In DNA form, the CDR3 reads TGTGCCAGCAGCGTAGGACTAGCGGGATCAAAGAGTGAGCAGTTCTTC.

The rearrangement uses TRBV7-3 and TRBJ2-3; the match to TRBD2 covers 7 bases. The CDR3 has 15 residues. Looked up from germline, CDR1 is SGHTA and CDR2 is FQGTGA. The V segment lost 3 bases and the J segment 5 bases; nucleotides outside the gene matches: 8. CDR3 protein: CASSLTAGTKDTQYF. The DNA of the CDR3 is TGTGCCAGCAGCTTGACAGCGGGAACAAAAGATACGCAGTATTTT.

This clone was found once. In DNA, the CDR3 is TGTGCCAGCAGTTATACGGGACAGGGCCCTGAAGCTTTCTTT. This gives the protein CASSYTGQGPEAFF. The gene calls are TRBV6-8 and TRBJ1-1, with 9 bases identical to TRBD1. The CDR3 covers 14 residues. The V segment lost 3 bases and the J segment 6 bases; nucleotides outside the gene matches: 5. CDR1 MNHGY and CDR2 SAAAGT come from the germline V gene.

This rearrangement joins TRBV10-2 to TRBJ1-2; D not resolved. V was pared by 0 bases and J by 7 bases, with 15 bases between. This CDR3 is built from 15 residues. Germline lookup yields CDR1 WSHSY and CDR2 SAAADI. This CDR3 is CASSESRRYVGGYTF. CDR3 bases: TGCGCCAGCAGTGAGTCACGGAGATACGTGGGTGGCTACACCTTC.